The following is a TCR beta chain sequence with its context. In the original workflow: Scientists estimated how many nucleated cells there were by amplifying reference gene primers. The assay was immunoSEQ multiplex PCR, and TCRdb's table has in-frame clones only and misses some. Clone size and V and J calls were adopted from that table, with D and trimming inferred from the DNA. Among under 250,000 clones listed, around 83% were seen once. The data were taken from a study of blood T cell repertoires in COVID-19. Study-wide context: The United States, Italy and Spain were the sources of the acute and convalescent COVID-19 samples. In each case, the material was cDNA or gDNA derived from T cells, B-cell-depleted T cells, or PBMCs.

This CDR3 is built from 14 residues. J lost 2 bases, V lost 7 bases, and 2 bases had no gene match. The germline V gene encodes CDR1 MNHEY and CDR2 SVGAGI. This sequence joins TRBV6-5 and TRBJ1-5; the match to TRBD1 covers 10 bases. The sequence was obtained from a man aged 50 to 60 with active or convalescent COVID-19. Sequenced sample: peripheral blood. CDR3 residues: CASKGTGGNQPQHF. The CDR3 DNA reads as TGTGCCAGCAAGGGGACAGGGGGCAATCAGCCCCAGCATTTT.